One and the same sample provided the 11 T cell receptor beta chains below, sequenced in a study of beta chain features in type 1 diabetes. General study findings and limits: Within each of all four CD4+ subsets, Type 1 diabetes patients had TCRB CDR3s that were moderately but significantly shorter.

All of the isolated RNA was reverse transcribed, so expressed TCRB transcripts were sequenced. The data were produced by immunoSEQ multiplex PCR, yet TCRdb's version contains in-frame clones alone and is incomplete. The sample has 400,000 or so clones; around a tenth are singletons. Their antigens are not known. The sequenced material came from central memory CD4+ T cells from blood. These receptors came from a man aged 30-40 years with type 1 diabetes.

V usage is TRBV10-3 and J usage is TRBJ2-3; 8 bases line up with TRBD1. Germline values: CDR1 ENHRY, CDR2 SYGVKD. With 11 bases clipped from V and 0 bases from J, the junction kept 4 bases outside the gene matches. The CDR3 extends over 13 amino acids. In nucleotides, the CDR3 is TGTGCCGTCCGGACAGGGAGCACAGATACGCAGTATTTT. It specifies CAVRTGSTDTQYF.

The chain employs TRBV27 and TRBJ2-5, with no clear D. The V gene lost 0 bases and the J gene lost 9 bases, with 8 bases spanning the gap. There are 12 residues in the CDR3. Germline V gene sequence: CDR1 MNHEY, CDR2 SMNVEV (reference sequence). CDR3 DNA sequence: TGTGCCAGCAGTTTATCTGACGGGTCCCAGTACTTC. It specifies CASSLSDGSQYF.

The CDR3 coding sequence is TGTGCCAGCAGCTTTGGCGCTAGCCGCGATGAGCAGTTCTTC. It translates to CASSFGASRDEQFF. J is TRBJ2-1 and V is TRBV11-2; weak D call: TRBD2 (5 bases). Trimming cost V 3 bases and J 8 bases, with 14 bases left between them. This CDR3 comprises 14 residues. CDR1 is SGHAT and CDR2 is FQNNGV in the germline V gene. The whole variable domain, remainder taken from reference TRBV11-2 and TRBJ2-1, is EAGVAQSPRYKIIEKRQSVAFWCNPISGHATLYWYQQILGQGPKLLIQFQNNGVVDDSQLPKDRFSAERLKGVDSTLKIQPAKLEDSAVYLCASSFGASRDEQFFGPGTRLTVL.

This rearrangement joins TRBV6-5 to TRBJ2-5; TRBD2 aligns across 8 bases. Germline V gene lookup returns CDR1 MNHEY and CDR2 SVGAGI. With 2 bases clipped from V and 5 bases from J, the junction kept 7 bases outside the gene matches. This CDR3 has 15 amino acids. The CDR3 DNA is TGTGCCAGCAGTTACGGACGTGGCGGGGGGGAGACCCAGTACTTC. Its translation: CASSYGRGGGETQYF.

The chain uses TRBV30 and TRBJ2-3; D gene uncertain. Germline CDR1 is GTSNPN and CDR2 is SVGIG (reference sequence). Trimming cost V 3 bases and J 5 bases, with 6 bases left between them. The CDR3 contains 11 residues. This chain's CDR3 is CAWSLVDTQYF. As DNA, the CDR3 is TGTGCCTGGAGCTTGGTAGATACGCAGTATTTT.

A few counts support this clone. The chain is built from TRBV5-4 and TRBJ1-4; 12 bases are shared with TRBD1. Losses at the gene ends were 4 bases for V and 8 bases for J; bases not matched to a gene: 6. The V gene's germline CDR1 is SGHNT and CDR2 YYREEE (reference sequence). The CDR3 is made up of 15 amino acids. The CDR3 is CASSGGTGGNEKLFF. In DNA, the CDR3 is TGTGCCAGCAGCGGGGGGACAGGGGGCAACGAAAAACTGTTTTTT.

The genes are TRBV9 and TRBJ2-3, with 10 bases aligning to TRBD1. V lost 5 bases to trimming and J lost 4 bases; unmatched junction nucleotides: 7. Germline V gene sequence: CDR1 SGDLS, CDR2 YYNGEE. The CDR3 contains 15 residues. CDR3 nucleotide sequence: TGTGCCAGCAGTATCTCGGGACAGGGGCCAGATACGCAGTATTTT. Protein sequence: CASSISGQGPDTQYF.

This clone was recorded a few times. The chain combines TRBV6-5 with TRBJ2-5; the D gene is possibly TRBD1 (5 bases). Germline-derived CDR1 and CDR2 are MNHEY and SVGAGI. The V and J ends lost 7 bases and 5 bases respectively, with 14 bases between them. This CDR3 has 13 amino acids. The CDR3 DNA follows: TGTGCCAGCACCTCCCAGGGAATGGAGACCCAGTACTTC. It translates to CASTSQGMETQYF.

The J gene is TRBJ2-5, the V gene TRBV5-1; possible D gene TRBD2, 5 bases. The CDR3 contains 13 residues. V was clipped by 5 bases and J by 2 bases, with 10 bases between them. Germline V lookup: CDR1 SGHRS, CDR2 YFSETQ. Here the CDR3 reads CASSSDWQETQYF. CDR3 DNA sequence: TGCGCCAGCAGTTCGGACTGGCAAGAGACCCAGTACTTC.

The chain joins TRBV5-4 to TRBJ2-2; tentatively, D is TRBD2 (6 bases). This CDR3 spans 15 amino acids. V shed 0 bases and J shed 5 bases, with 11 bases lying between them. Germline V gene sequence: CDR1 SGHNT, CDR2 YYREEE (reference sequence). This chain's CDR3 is CASSLGGARTGELFF. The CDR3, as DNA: TGTGCCAGCAGCTTGGGCGGGGCCAGGACCGGGGAGCTGTTTTTT.

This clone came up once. The CDR3 bases are TGCGCCAGCAGCCAAGCAAGGTCTGGAAACACCATATATTTT. Amino acid sequence: CASSQARSGNTIYF. The rearrangement uses TRBV4-3 and TRBJ1-3; D call uncertain. Germline-derived CDR1 and CDR2 are LGHNA and YSLEER. The germline V and J ends were trimmed by 1 base and 1 base, with 5 bases remaining between them. CDR3 size: 14 residues.